The 26 T cell receptor beta chains below come from one sample, sequenced in a study of cytomegalovirus exposure and HLA in healthy donors. PCR involved 60 Vbeta and 13 Jbeta primers. TCRdb's table, derived via immunoSEQ multiplex PCR, lists solely in-frame clones and lacks some. This table holds approximately 160,000 clones, over 80% found once. The sequenced sample was PBMCs. Receptors were obtained from a human donor in good health.

V is TRBV9 and J is TRBJ2-1; tentatively, D is TRBD2 (5 bases). With 3 bases removed from V and 0 bases from J, the gap between germline ends came to 10 bases. In germline, CDR1 is SGDLS, CDR2 YYNGEE. The CDR3 is 15 amino acids. The CDR3 coding sequence is TGTGCCAGCAGCGCAAGCGGTGCCTCCTACAATGAGCAGTTCTTC. Its protein product is CASSASGASYNEQFF.

CDR3 sequence (DNA): TGTGCCAGCAGCTTTTTCGGTGGCAATCAGCCCCAGCATTTT. Translating gives CASSFFGGNQPQHF. V usage is TRBV5-8 and J usage is TRBJ1-5; D is uncertain. Germline CDR1 and CDR2: SGHTS and YDEGEE. V dropped 2 bases and J dropped 2 bases, with 8 bases sitting between them. The CDR3 is made up of 14 amino acids.

Comment on this clone: One junction end disagrees with the germline gene, perhaps due to a read error. The chain employs TRBV7-9 and TRBJ1-1, with a weak D call TRBD1 (5 bases). Looked up from germline, CDR1 is SEHNR and CDR2 is FQNEAQ (reference sequence). This CDR3 region has 17 residues. Here the CDR3 reads CSSSFNFGAVGDTEAFF. CDR3 DNA: TGTTCCAGCAGCTTCAATTTTGGGGCGGTGGGCGACACTGAAGCTTTCTTT.

CDR3 bases: TGCAGCGCCCCGGGAGGTGGCACTGAAGCTTTCTTT. It specifies CSAPGGGTEAFF. The rearrangement joins TRBV29-1 to TRBJ1-1; D unresolved. Trimming took off 7 bases at V and 4 bases at J, with 13 bases between the two ends. Germline CDR1 is SQVTM and CDR2 is ANQGSEA. The CDR3 totals 12 residues.

The genes are TRBV7-9 and TRBJ2-6; D is perhaps TRBD2 (5 bases). With 6 bases removed from V and 0 bases from J, the gap between germline ends came to 15 bases. This CDR3 has 17 amino acids. The germline V gene has CDR1 SEHNR and CDR2 FQNEAQ (reference sequence). Here the CDR3 DNA reads TGTGCCAGCAGAGGTCGTGAAGGGAGCTCTGGGGCCAACGTCCTGACTTTC. This gives the protein CASRGREGSSGANVLTF.

The chain links TRBV7-2 to TRBJ1-1, with D tentatively TRBD1 (5 bases). Per the germline V gene, CDR1 is SGHTA and CDR2 is FQGNSA. CDR3 length: 16 residues. The germline V and J ends were trimmed by 1 base and 1 base, with 13 bases remaining between them. CDR3 protein: CASSLESWGQNTEAFF. The CDR3 DNA reads TGTGCCAGCAGCTTAGAATCGTGGGGCCAGAACACTGAAGCTTTCTTT.

V and J are TRBV2 and TRBJ1-1; 8 bases agree with TRBD1. V trimming: 6 bases; J trimming: 8 bases; junction bases outside the gene matches: 8. Germline lookup yields CDR1 SNHLY and CDR2 FYNNEI. CDR3 length equals 13 residues. The CDR3 DNA reads as TGTGCCAGCAGGGAGGACAGGGTCGGAGAAGCTTTCTTT. Residues: CASREDRVGEAFF.

This sequence joins TRBV4-3 and TRBJ2-7, with 15 nucleotides matching TRBD2. The CDR3 is made up of 16 amino acids. The J segment lost 3 bases and the V segment lost 4 bases, leaving 4 bases of the junction unmatched. CDR1 is LGHNA and CDR2 is YSLEER in the germline V gene. CDR3 sequence: CASSRTSGGAGYEQYF. CDR3 nucleotide sequence: TGCGCCAGCAGCCGGACTAGCGGGGGGGCCGGCTACGAGCAGTACTTC.

The V gene is TRBV4-1, the J gene TRBJ2-2, with 9 bases lining up with TRBD1. V lost 2 bases to trimming and J lost 6 bases; unmatched junction nucleotides: 7. This CDR3 has 16 residues. From germline, CDR1 is MGHRA and CDR2 YSYEKL. This chain's CDR3 is CASSQPGQGIAGELFF. CDR3 sequence (DNA): TGCGCCAGCAGCCAACCGGGACAGGGTATCGCCGGGGAGCTGTTTTTT.

The chain has TRBV7-2 and TRBJ2-1, with 12 bases fitting TRBD1. Trimming at V came to 1 base and at J to 7 bases, leaving 5 bases not matched to a gene. The germline gives CDR1 SGHTA, CDR2 FQGNSA. The CDR3 extends over 16 amino acids. The CDR3: CASSLGGTGGGNEQFF. Here the CDR3 DNA reads TGTGCCAGCAGCTTAGGGGGGACAGGGGGCGGAAATGAGCAGTTCTTC. The variable domain in full, completed from reference TRBV7-2 and TRBJ2-1, reads GAGVSQSPSNKVTEKGKDVELRCDPISGHTALYWYRQSLGQGLEFLIYFQGNSAPDKSGLPSDRFSAERTGGSVSTLTIQRTQQEDSAVYLCASSLGGTGGGNEQFFGPGTRLTVL.

Concerning this clone: The conserved phenylalanine or tryptophan normally closing the CDR3 is absent here, so this likely arose from a read error. The DNA is left out, because the CDR3 cannot be placed on it with certainty; the CDR3 is given as TCRdb lists it. The rearrangement joins TRBV5-4 to TRBJ1-5; no check of the table's D call, TRBD1, against the DNA was made. The CDR3 totals 9 residues, both ends included. Germline V gene sequence: CDR1 SGHNT, CDR2 YYREEE (reference sequence). CDR3 protein: CASSLLGGQ.

The J gene is TRBJ2-7, the V gene TRBV19; tentatively, D is TRBD1 (5 bases). Germline V gene sequence: CDR1 LNHDA, CDR2 SQIVND (reference sequence). This CDR3 has 13 amino acids. Trimming pared 1 base from V and 3 bases from J, leaving 7 bases between. CDR3 coding DNA: TGTGCCAGTAGTATAGGCACAGGCTACGAGCAGTACTTC. It translates to CASSIGTGYEQYF. Filled out from reference TRBV19 and TRBJ2-7, the complete variable domain reads DGGITQSPKYLFRKEGQNVTLSCEQNLNHDAMYWYRQDPGQGLRLIYYSQIVNDFQKGDIAEGYSVSREKKESFPLTVTSAQKNPTAFYLCASSIGTGYEQYFGPGTRLTVT.

The chain combines TRBV6-5 with TRBJ1-4; D is uncertain. The germline CDR1 and CDR2 sequences are MNHEY and SVGAGI. The length of the CDR3 is 13 residues. Trimming removed 5 bases at V and 5 bases at J, with 9 bases between. The DNA for the CDR3 is TGTGCCAGCAGTAACGACATAAATGAAAAACTGTTTTTT. It is translated as CASSNDINEKLFF.

V usage is TRBV4-2 and J usage is TRBJ1-4; 8 bases are a match to TRBD1. The V gene's germline CDR1 is LGHNA and CDR2 YNFKEQ. With 4 bases clipped from V and 2 bases from J, the junction kept 9 bases outside the gene matches. CDR3 length equals 17 residues. This CDR3 reads CASSPGQERSTNEKLFF. As DNA, the CDR3 is TGTGCCAGCAGCCCGGGACAGGAAAGGTCGACTAATGAAAAACTGTTTTTT.

The rearrangement joins TRBV5-4 to TRBJ1-2; D possibly corresponds to TRBD1 (6 bases). The germline V gene has CDR1 SGHNT and CDR2 YYREEE (reference sequence). The CDR3 loop spans 15 amino acids. With 6 bases removed from V and 7 bases from J, the gap between germline ends came to 22 bases. The CDR3 DNA is TGTGCCAGCAAACCTCCTAGAGGGGGAATGGCTGGCTACACCTTC. Protein sequence: CASKPPRGGMAGYTF.

The chain has TRBV9 and TRBJ1-1, with TRBD1 identical over 9 bases. CDR3 length: 15 amino acids. The V and J ends lost 1 base and 1 base, in that order; junction bases with no gene match: 2. Germline V gene lookup returns CDR1 SGDLS and CDR2 YYNGEE. CDR3: CASSVTGGANTEAFF. The CDR3 DNA reads TGTGCCAGCAGCGTAACAGGGGGCGCGAACACTGAAGCTTTCTTT.

The chain has TRBV2 and TRBJ1-4, with 8 bases matching TRBD1. Germline V CDR1 and CDR2: SNHLY, FYNNEI. After removal of 6 bases from V and 8 bases from J, the junction contained 8 bases not matched to a gene. CDR3 length: 14 residues. The CDR3 DNA sequence: TGTGCCAGCAGAGCGGCGACAGGGGAGGAAAAACTGTTTTTT. Protein sequence: CASRAATGEEKLFF.

This clone was seen a single time. The chain joins TRBV7-9 to TRBJ2-1; D gene uncertain. In germline, CDR1 is SEHNR, CDR2 FQNEAQ (reference sequence). Trimming removed 4 bases from V and 0 bases from J, with 10 bases in between. The CDR3 consists of 15 residues. CDR3 sequence (DNA): TGTGCCAGCAGCTCAGAAACGTCCTCCTACAATGAGCAGTTCTTC. The encoded protein is CASSSETSSYNEQFF.

The rearrangement joins TRBV5-4 to TRBJ2-4, with 7 bases identical to TRBD1. Germline V gene lookup returns CDR1 SGHNT and CDR2 YYREEE (reference sequence). V was pared by 4 bases and J by 8 bases, with 6 bases of the junction left unmatched. The CDR3 length is 13 residues. The CDR3 DNA sequence: TGTGCCAGCAGCAGGGGGCCCCTAGACATTCAGTACTTC. It is translated as CASSRGPLDIQYF.

The chain links TRBV5-6 to TRBJ2-4; no clear D. Trimming removed 1 base at V and 0 bases at J, with 5 bases between. CDR1 is SGHDT, CDR2 YYEEEE, per germline. CDR3 length: 14 amino acids. The chain's CDR3 is CASSLIIAKNIQYF. CDR3 sequence (DNA): TGTGCCAGCAGCTTGATTATAGCCAAAAACATTCAGTACTTC.

The chain recombines TRBV10-1 with TRBJ2-7; D is perhaps TRBD2 (7 bases). V was shortened by 4 bases and J by 5 bases, with 9 bases between the two germline ends. This CDR3 spans 12 amino acids. Looked up from germline, CDR1 is WNHNN and CDR2 is SYGVQD (reference sequence). The CDR3 loop reads CASSAGGDEQYF. The CDR3 nucleotides are TGCGCCAGCAGTGCGGGGGGCGACGAGCAGTACTTC.

The chain links TRBV4-3 to TRBJ2-1, with TRBD1 matching 9 bases. Per the germline V gene, CDR1 is LGHNA and CDR2 is YSLEER. There are 15 residues in the CDR3. Trimming cost V 3 bases and J 5 bases; bases outside gene matches: 5. The DNA of the CDR3 is TGCGCCAGCAGCCATGGAGACAGGGGGGACAATGAGCAGTTCTTC. Protein product: CASSHGDRGDNEQFF.

This chain links TRBV7-3 with TRBJ2-7; TRBD2 agrees at 7 bases. Germline V lookup: CDR1 SGHTA, CDR2 FQGTGA. The CDR3 is made up of 13 amino acids. V was clipped by 2 bases and J by 5 bases; unmatched bases: 3. The CDR3 reads CASSLWGRDEQYF. Here the CDR3 DNA reads TGTGCCAGCAGCTTATGGGGGAGGGACGAGCAGTACTTC.

The V call is TRBV11-2, the J call TRBJ2-7; D remains ambiguous. Per the germline V gene, CDR1 is SGHAT and CDR2 is FQNNGV. The CDR3 is 13 residues long. Trimming pared 5 bases from V and 3 bases from J, leaving 11 bases between. The CDR3 DNA follows: TGTGCCAGCAGCGAAAACAGAAACTACGAGCAGTACTTC. Translation: CASSENRNYEQYF.

The rearrangement uses TRBV5-1 and TRBJ1-1; D call uncertain. The CDR3 extends over 15 amino acids. Trimming shortened V by 1 base and J by 4 bases, and 14 bases separated the two germline ends. CDR1 is SGHRS and CDR2 is YFSETQ in the germline V gene. The CDR3 nucleotides read TGCGCCAGCAGCTTGATATTTAGAGGGTCCACTGAAGCTTTCTTT. Residues: CASSLIFRGSTEAFF.

This chain joins TRBV19 and TRBJ2-1; 13 nucleotides match TRBD2. This CDR3 is built from 15 residues. The V and J ends lost 5 bases and 9 bases, in that order; junction bases with no gene match: 7. Per germline, CDR1 LNHDA and CDR2 SQIVND (reference sequence). The CDR3: CASSLLAGGPIEQFF. CDR3 nucleotide sequence: TGTGCCAGTAGTTTACTAGCGGGGGGGCCCATTGAGCAGTTCTTC. Filled out from reference TRBV19 and TRBJ2-1, the complete variable domain reads DGGITQSPKYLFRKEGQNVTLSCEQNLNHDAMYWYRQDPGQGLRLIYYSQIVNDFQKGDIAEGYSVSREKKESFPLTVTSAQKNPTAFYLCASSLLAGGPIEQFFGPGTRLTVL.